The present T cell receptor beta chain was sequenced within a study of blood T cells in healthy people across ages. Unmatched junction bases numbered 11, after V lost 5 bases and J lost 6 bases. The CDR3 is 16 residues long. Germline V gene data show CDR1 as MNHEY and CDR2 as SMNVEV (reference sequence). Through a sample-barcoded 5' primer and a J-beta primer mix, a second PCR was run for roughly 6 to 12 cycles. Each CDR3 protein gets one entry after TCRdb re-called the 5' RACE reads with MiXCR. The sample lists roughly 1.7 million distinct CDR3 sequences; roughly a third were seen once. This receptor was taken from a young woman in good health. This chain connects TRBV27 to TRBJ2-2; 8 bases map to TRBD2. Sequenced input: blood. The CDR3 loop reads CASSMMLTGGPGELFF. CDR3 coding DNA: TGTGCCAGCAGTATGATGTTGACGGGAGGGCCCGGGGAGCTGTTTTTT.